What follows describes a single TCR beta chain. This sample is part of a study of T cells expressing NK-cell markers. The CDR3 has 14 amino acids. Using the 5' RACE reads, TCRdb records one entry per CDR3 protein without DNA. Its clone listing holds roughly 280,000 distinct CDR3 sequences. The source is a man aged 18 to 29 in good health. The J gene is TRBJ2-1, the V gene TRBV12-3 or TRBV12-4; the TCRdb call, TRBD1, lacks DNA for checking. Sequencing was done on a sample of blood T cells: a sorted CD56 or NKG2C T cell subset, CD4+ or CD8+ T cells, or bulk PBMC T cells (not recorded which). The CDR3 reads CASSHTLTGYEQFF.